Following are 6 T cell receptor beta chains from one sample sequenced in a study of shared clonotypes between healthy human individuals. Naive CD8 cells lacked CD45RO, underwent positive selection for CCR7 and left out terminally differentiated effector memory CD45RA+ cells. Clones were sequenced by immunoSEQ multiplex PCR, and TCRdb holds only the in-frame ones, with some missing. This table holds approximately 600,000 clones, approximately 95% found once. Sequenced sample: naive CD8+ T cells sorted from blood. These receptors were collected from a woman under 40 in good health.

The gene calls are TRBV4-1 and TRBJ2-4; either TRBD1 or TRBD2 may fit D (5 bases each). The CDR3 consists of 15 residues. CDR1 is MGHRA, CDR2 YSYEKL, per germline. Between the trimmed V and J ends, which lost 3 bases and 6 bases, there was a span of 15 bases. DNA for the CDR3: TGCGCCAGCAGCCAGACGGGGCAGGCCGGAAACATTCAGTACTTC. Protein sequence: CASSQTGQAGNIQYF.

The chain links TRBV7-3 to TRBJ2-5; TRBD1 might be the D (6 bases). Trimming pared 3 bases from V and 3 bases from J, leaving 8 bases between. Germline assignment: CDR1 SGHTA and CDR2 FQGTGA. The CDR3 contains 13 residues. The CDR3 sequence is CASSFPGEETQYF. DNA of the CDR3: TGTGCCAGCAGCTTCCCAGGGGAAGAGACCCAGTACTTC.

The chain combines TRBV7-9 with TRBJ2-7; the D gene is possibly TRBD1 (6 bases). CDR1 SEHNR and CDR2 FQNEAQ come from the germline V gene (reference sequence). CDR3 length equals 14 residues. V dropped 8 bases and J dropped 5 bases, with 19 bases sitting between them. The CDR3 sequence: CASLPGDVIHEQYF. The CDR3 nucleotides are TGTGCCAGCTTGCCAGGGGATGTAATCCACGAGCAGTACTTC. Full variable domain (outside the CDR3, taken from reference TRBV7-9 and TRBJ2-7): DTGVSQNPRHKITKRGQNVTFRCDPISEHNRLYWYRQTLGQGPEFLTYFQNEAQLEKSRLLSDRFSAERPKGSFSTLEIQRTEQGDSAMYLCASLPGDVIHEQYFGPGTRLTVT.

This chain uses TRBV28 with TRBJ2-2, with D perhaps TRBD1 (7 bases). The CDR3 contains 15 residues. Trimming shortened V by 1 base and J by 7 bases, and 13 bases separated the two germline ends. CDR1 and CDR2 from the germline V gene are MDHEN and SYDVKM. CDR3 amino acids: CASSLFRGEYGELFF. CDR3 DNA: TGTGCCAGCAGTTTATTCAGGGGGGAATACGGGGAGCTGTTTTTT.

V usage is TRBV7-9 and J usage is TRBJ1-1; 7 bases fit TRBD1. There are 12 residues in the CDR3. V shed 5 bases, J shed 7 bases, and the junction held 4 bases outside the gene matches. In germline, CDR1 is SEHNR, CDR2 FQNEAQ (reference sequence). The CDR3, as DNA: TGTGCCAGCAGCCCAGGGGGGAGTGAAGCTTTCTTT. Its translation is CASSPGGSEAFF.

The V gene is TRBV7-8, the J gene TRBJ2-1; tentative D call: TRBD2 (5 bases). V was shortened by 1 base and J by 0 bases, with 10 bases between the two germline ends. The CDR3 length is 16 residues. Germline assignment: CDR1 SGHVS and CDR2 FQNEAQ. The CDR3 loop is CASSLGATNSYNEQFF. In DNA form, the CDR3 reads TGTGCCAGCAGCTTAGGGGCGACTAACTCCTACAATGAGCAGTTCTTC.